One sample yielded the 13 T cell receptor beta chains listed below, sequenced in a study of T cell clonality in common variable immunodeficiency. General study points: In common variable immunodeficiency, TCR beta chains reportedly carried fewer deletions and N-nucleotide insertions.

For these TCRs, the target antigens are not known. TCRdb keeps only in-frame clones here, not all; method: immunoSEQ multiplex PCR. The sample counts under 35,000 clones, none seen once; the ten largest own around 5.9%. The sample was peripheral blood mononuclear cells. These receptors originate from a human donor with common variable immunodeficiency.

This clone was picked up a small number of times. Read sequence stops 3 residues before the CDR3 end, and the germline J gene provides the missing end. This chain joins TRBV19 and TRBJ2-7, with TRBD2 identical over 10 bases. V shed 10 bases and J 5 bases; nucleotides not matched to a gene: 8. Per germline, CDR1 LNHDA and CDR2 SQIVND (reference sequence). This CDR3 comprises 13 residues. The CDR3 here is CATGGLAFDEQYF. The sequenced CDR3 bases are TGTGCCACCGGGGGACTAGCGTTCGACGAG.

Note on this clone: The read terminates 3 residues ahead of where the CDR3 ends, so the germline J gene completes it. The chain uses TRBV19 and TRBJ2-7, with no clear D. The CDR3 loop spans 13 amino acids. Germline V gene sequence: CDR1 LNHDA, CDR2 SQIVND (reference sequence). V was trimmed by 3 bases and J by 5 bases, leaving 11 bases between them. The part of the CDR3 DNA that was read is TGTGCCAGTAGTATTGGCAGAAAAGACGAG. The encoded protein is CASSIGRKDE. The entire CDR3 is CASSIGRKDEQYF.

Remarks on this clone: Read data end 3 residues before the CDR3 end; the end is taken from the germline J gene. The V and J genes are TRBV19 and TRBJ1-2; D uncertain. CDR1 is LNHDA, CDR2 SQIVND, per germline (reference sequence). This CDR3 region has 16 residues. V dropped 7 bases and J dropped 1 base, with 19 bases sitting between them. Here the CDR3 reads CASNPLLRSNNYGYTF. Partial CDR3 DNA: TGTGCCAGTAACCCCCTCTTACGGTCGAATAACTATGGC. Combining the CDR3 with reference TRBV19 and TRBJ1-2 gives the whole variable domain DGGITQSPKYLFRKEGQNVTLSCEQNLNHDAMYWYRQDPGQGLRLIYYSQIVNDFQKGDIAEGYSVSREKKESFPLTVTSAQKNPTAFYLCASNPLLRSNNYGYTFGSGTRLTVV.

This clone was found a few times. CDR3 DNA (partial): TGTGCCAGCAGGTCCCGCAGGGGGACTAATGAAAAA. Its protein product is CASRSRRGTNEK. In full, the CDR3 reads CASRSRRGTNEKLFF. V is TRBV2 and J is TRBJ1-4; 7 bases are shared with TRBD1. The read falls 3 residues short of the CDR3 end, and the missing part is taken from the germline J gene. Losses at the gene ends were 6 bases for V and 2 bases for J; bases not matched to a gene: 6. Germline V CDR1 and CDR2: SNHLY, FYNNEI. The CDR3 contains 15 residues.

About this clone itself: From the germline J gene comes the end of the CDR3, since the read stops 3 residues before it. The J gene is TRBJ2-7, the V gene TRBV19; 8 nucleotides match TRBD1. Looked up from germline, CDR1 is LNHDA and CDR2 is SQIVND (reference sequence). J was trimmed by 5 bases and V by 3 bases; bases with no gene match: 6. The CDR3 consists of 14 residues. CDR3: CASSISRGLHEQYF. Partial CDR3 DNA: TGTGCCAGTAGTATCTCCAGGGGGCTCCACGAG.

This clone occurred a few times. The sequenced fragment ends 3 residues before the CDR3 boundary, so the rest is inferred from the germline J gene. The chain has TRBV30 and TRBJ1-1; a possible D gene is TRBD1 (6 bases). From germline, CDR1 is GTSNPN and CDR2 SVGIG (reference sequence). CDR3 length: 10 amino acids. The CDR3 DNA, read in part, is TGTGCCTGGACAGGGGATGGA. Protein sequence: CAWTGDG. The full CDR3 protein is CAWTGDGAFF.

Remarks on this clone: The CDR3 is cut off 3 residues early in the read; its end comes from the germline J gene. The gene calls are TRBV20-1 and TRBJ2-1, with TRBD2 identical over 11 bases. The CDR3 has 18 residues. Germline-derived CDR1 and CDR2 are DFQATT and SNEGSKA (reference sequence). V lost 0 bases to trimming and J lost 4 bases; unmatched junction nucleotides: 11. The part of the CDR3 DNA that was read is TGCAGTGCTAGAGATGAAGTTTATGCTAGCGGGGGGTACAATGAG. Translated: CSARDEVYASGGYNE. The complete CDR3 reads CSARDEVYASGGYNEQFF.

For this clone: The CDR3 extends 3 residues past the end of the read, so its final part is completed from the germline J gene. V usage is TRBV6-2 or TRBV6-3 and J usage is TRBJ1-1; 9 nucleotides agree with TRBD1. The length of the CDR3 is 12 residues. Germline lookup yields CDR1 MNHEY and CDR2 SVGEGT. The DNA read from the CDR3 is TGTGCCAGCAGTCCCGGACAGGGGAAA. It is translated as CASSPGQGK. In full, the CDR3 reads CASSPGQGKAFF.

The sample holds many counts of this clone. The read gets to within 3 residues of the CDR3 end, and the germline J gene fills in the rest. The chain joins TRBV6-2 or TRBV6-3 to TRBJ2-3, with 12 bases identical to TRBD2. The germline gives CDR1 MNHEY, CDR2 SVGEGT. CDR3 length equals 16 residues. V was pared by 0 bases and J by 4 bases, with 2 bases of the junction left unmatched. The part of the CDR3 DNA that was read is TGTGCCAGCAGTTACTCTGGACTAGCGGGGTCAGATACG. This codes for CASSYSGLAGSDT. In full, the CDR3 is CASSYSGLAGSDTQYF.

This clone was seen more than once but under ten times. The CDR3 is cut off 3 residues early in the read; its end comes from the germline J gene. The gene calls are TRBV6-2 or TRBV6-3 and TRBJ1-4; D not resolved. Germline assignment: CDR1 MNHEY and CDR2 SVGEGT. V lost 8 bases to trimming and J lost 2 bases, with 15 bases between them. This CDR3 contains 15 residues. The sequenced part of the CDR3 DNA is TGTGCCAGCTCTTATCTCGCCGGGACTAATGAAAAA. This codes for CASSYLAGTNEK. The CDR3 in its entirety is CASSYLAGTNEKLFF.

A word on this clone: The read ends 3 residues shy of where the CDR3 ends; the end is completed using the germline J gene. The rearrangement joins TRBV30 to TRBJ1-4; D gene ambiguous. Germline CDR1 GTSNPN, CDR2 SVGIG (reference sequence). The germline V and J ends were trimmed by 3 bases and 0 bases, with 11 bases remaining between them. This CDR3 contains 15 residues. Partial CDR3 DNA: TGTGCCTGGAGGAGAGAGCCCACAACTAATGAAAAA. It yields the protein CAWRREPTTNEK. The whole CDR3 protein reads CAWRREPTTNEKLFF.

This clone was counted a few times. Read sequence stops 3 residues before the CDR3 end, and the germline J gene provides the missing end. V is TRBV30 and J is TRBJ1-5, with 9 bases fitting TRBD1. J lost 0 bases, V lost 2 bases, and 8 bases had no gene match. Germline CDR1 GTSNPN, CDR2 SVGIG (reference sequence). This CDR3 has 17 amino acids. The CDR3: CAWSRDRDPYSNQPQHF. CDR3 bases read: TGTGCCTGGAGTCGGGACAGGGACCCTTATAGCAATCAGCCC.

The table lists this clone with a few counts. The read ends 3 residues before the CDR3 terminus; that terminus is restored from the germline J gene. The V gene is TRBV13, the J gene TRBJ2-3; D possibly corresponds to TRBD2 (6 bases). CDR1 and CDR2 (germline): PRHDT, FYEKMQ (reference sequence). The V gene lost 5 bases and the J gene lost 2 bases, with 17 bases spanning the gap. This CDR3 contains 16 residues. The CDR3 loop reads CASSPPASVPTDTQYF. The CDR3 DNA, read in part, is TGTGCCAGCAGCCCCCCGGCTAGCGTCCCCACAGATACG.